These T cell receptor beta chains were read from a single sample in a study of blood T cell repertoires in COVID-19. The repertoire was sequenced with immunoSEQ multiplex PCR; TCRdb's copy has only in-frame clones and lacks some. This table holds about 120,000 clones, roughly 91% found once. Sequences were obtained from peripheral blood. The receptors stem from a human donor with acute or convalescent COVID-19. The donor label of this sample is uncertain. The CDR3 runs from the conserved cysteine through the conserved F or W. D genes are given only for firm matches. A row's size may be missing; if present it is once, few, many or a size class.

TRBV29-1	TRBJ2-3	TRBD1	NA	CSVSSGQGRTDTQYF	TGCAGCGTTTCCTCCGGACAGGGACGAACAGATACGCAGTATTTT
TRBV11-3	TRBJ2-1	TRBD2	NA	CASSLGAGGRGHNEQFF	TGTGCCAGCAGCTTAGGAGCGGGAGGAAGAGGTCACAATGAGCAGTTCTTC
TRBV7-9	TRBJ2-7	TRBD1	few	CASSLPSGQGDEQYF	TGTGCCAGCAGCTTGCCATCCGGACAGGGGGACGAGCAGTACTTC
TRBV28	TRBJ2-6	NA	NA	CASSPLRYSGANVLTF	TGTGCCAGCAGTCCCCTGCGGTATTCGGGGGCCAACGTCCTGACTTTC
TRBV27	TRBJ1-1	TRBD1	once	CASSLVGGVPEAFF	TGTGCCAGCAGTTTGGTAGGGGGCGTCCCTGAAGCTTTCTTT
TRBV20-1	TRBJ2-7	TRBD1	NA	CSASKGQQNSYEQYF	TGCAGTGCTAGTAAGGGACAGCAGAACTCCTACGAGCAGTACTTC
TRBV7-9	TRBJ1-6	NA	once	CASSFGGGTSPLHF	TGTGCCAGCAGCTTTGGCGGGGGCACTTCACCCCTCCACTTT
TRBV29-1	TRBJ2-2	TRBD1	NA	CSAGTGAANTGELFF	TGCAGCGCCGGGACAGGGGCCGCGAACACCGGGGAGCTGTTTTTT
TRBV5-4	TRBJ2-1	TRBD1	once	CASSFKDRVNEQFF	TGTGCCAGCAGCTTCAAGGACAGGGTCAATGAGCAGTTCTTC
TRBV5-1	TRBJ1-4	NA	few	CASSLGGVGEKLFF	TGCGCCAGCAGCTTGGGGGGAGTCGGAGAAAAACTGTTTTTT
TRBV27	TRBJ1-1	TRBD1	NA	CASSPIRGFAILFSEAFF	TGTGCCAGCAGCCCTATCAGGGGGTTCGCTATTTTGTTTTCTGAAGCTTTCTTT
TRBV5-1	TRBJ2-7	TRBD1	NA	CASSPGGFGTGSYEQYF	TGCGCCAGCAGCCCCGGTGGGTTCGGGACAGGGTCCTACGAGCAGTACTTC
TRBV5-6	TRBJ2-2	TRBD2	NA	CASSLSGGGRTGELFF	TGTGCCAGCAGCTTGTCCGGCGGGGGGCGAACCGGGGAGCTGTTTTTT
TRBV9	TRBJ1-2	TRBD1	NA	CASNNLGWTGGDYGYTF	TGTGCCAGCAACAACCTAGGATGGACAGGGGGCGACTATGGCTACACCTTC
TRBV7-9	TRBJ1-2	NA	NA	CASSLRGTGRRKNYGYTF	TGTGCCAGCAGCTTAAGGGGGACGGGACGGAGGAAAAACTATGGCTACACCTTC
TRBV18	TRBJ2-6	NA	NA	CASSPRRLLGANVLTF	TGTGCCAGCTCACCAAGGAGGCTCCTGGGGGCCAACGTCCTGACTTTC
TRBV7-2	TRBJ2-7	NA	NA	CASSLVPGSSYEQYF	TGTGCCAGCAGCTTAGTTCCGGGTAGCTCCTACGAGCAGTACTTC
TRBV2	TRBJ2-5	NA	NA	CASGGQTQETQYF	TGTGCCTCCGGGGGACAGACCCAAGAGACCCAGTACTTC
TRBV5-1	TRBJ1-4	NA	NA	CASSTYRDAGEKLFF	TGCGCCAGCAGCACTTACAGGGATGCAGGCGAAAAACTGTTTTTT
TRBV28	TRBJ1-3	TRBD1	few	CASTDRETIYF	TGTGCCAGCACCGACAGGGAGACCATATATTTT
TRBV18	TRBJ2-7	NA	NA	CASSLQGFGHEQYF	TGTGCCAGCTCACTACAGGGTTTCGGCCACGAGCAGTACTTC
TRBV7-2	TRBJ2-5	NA	NA	CASSLAKSETQYF	TGTGCCAGCAGCTTAGCTAAATCCGAGACCCAGTACTTC
TRBV7-2	TRBJ2-7	NA	NA	CASSLNVGYEQYF	TGTGCCAGCAGCTTAAACGTCGGTTACGAGCAGTACTTC
TRBV14	TRBJ1-2	NA	once	CASSQDSDNSPYGYTF	TGTGCCAGCAGCCAAGATTCGGACAATTCACCCTATGGCTACACCTTC
TRBV6-2/TRBV6-3	TRBJ1-2	NA	NA	CASSYSLISSPGGYTF	TGTGCCAGCAGTTACTCCCTAATTTCAAGCCCGGGAGGCTACACCTTC
TRBV30	TRBJ2-2	NA	NA	CASKSGTTNTGELFF	TGTGCCTCTAAGAGTGGGACAACGAACACCGGGGAGCTGTTTTTT
TRBV2	TRBJ1-5	NA	NA	CASSEGRRANSDQPQHF	TGTGCCAGCAGTGAAGGCCGTCGTGCAAATAGCGATCAGCCCCAGCATTTT
TRBV7-2	TRBJ2-1	NA	NA	CASSSGSDSYNEQFF	TGTGCCAGCAGCTCCGGGAGTGACTCCTACAATGAGCAGTTCTTC
TRBV19	TRBJ1-2	TRBD1	NA	CASSSRQGNYGYTF	TGTGCCAGTAGTTCCAGACAGGGCAACTATGGCTACACCTTC
TRBV14	TRBJ2-5	TRBD2	NA	CASSHLAGAQETQYF	TGTGCCAGCAGCCATCTAGCGGGAGCCCAAGAGACCCAGTACTTC
TRBV28	TRBJ1-2	NA	once	CASSLGGAVSAGYTF	TGTGCCAGCAGTTTAGGGGGCGCAGTTTCTGCTGGCTACACCTTC
TRBV18	TRBJ2-5	TRBD2	NA	CASSPQSGGQETQYF	TGTGCCAGCTCACCACAATCGGGAGGGCAAGAGACCCAGTACTTC
TRBV4-3	TRBJ1-6	NA	NA	CASSQDRNNSPLHF	TGCGCCAGCAGCCAAGACAGAAATAATTCACCCCTCCACTTT
TRBV18	TRBJ2-2	NA	NA	CASSPLSGTWYTGELFF	TGTGCCAGCTCACCACTATCGGGGACATGGTACACCGGGGAGCTGTTTTTT
TRBV7-2	TRBJ1-1	NA	NA	CASSLSQGIDTEAFF	TGTGCCAGCAGCTTATCGCAGGGCATAGACACTGAAGCTTTCTTT
TRBV4-2	TRBJ1-1	NA	NA	CASSQEGRMNTEAFF	TGTGCCAGCAGCCAGGAGGGGCGGATGAACACTGAAGCTTTCTTT
TRBV5-1	TRBJ2-3	NA	NA	CASSLDRASFDTQYF	TGCGCCAGCAGCTTGGACAGGGCCTCTTTCGATACGCAGTATTTT
TRBV6-5	TRBJ1-1	NA	NA	CASSYSSRSEAFF	TGTGCCAGCAGTTACTCGTCCCGGAGTGAAGCTTTCTTT
TRBV27	TRBJ2-7	NA	NA	CASSFDSSYEQYF	TGTGCCAGCAGTTTTGACAGCTCCTACGAGCAGTACTTC
TRBV5-1	TRBJ2-3	NA	NA	CASSSQVPSTDTQYF	TGCGCCAGCAGCTCACAGGTCCCTAGCACAGATACGCAGTATTTT
TRBV3-1/TRBV3-2	TRBJ1-2	NA	NA	CASSQDRGRRGYTF	TGTGCCAGCAGCCAAGATAGAGGGCGTCGTGGCTACACCTTC
TRBV7-3	TRBJ1-2	NA	NA	CASSLPSRASYGYTF	TGTGCCAGCAGCTTACCCAGCAGGGCAAGCTATGGCTACACCTTC
TRBV5-1	TRBJ1-5	TRBD1	few	CASSAKIPGQGNQPQHF	TGCGCCAGCAGCGCGAAAATCCCGGGACAGGGCAATCAGCCCCAGCATTTT
TRBV5-1	TRBJ1-2	TRBD1	NA	CASSEGQNYGYTF	TGCGCCAGCAGCGAGGGACAGAACTATGGCTACACCTTC
TRBV10-3	TRBJ1-1	NA	NA	CAIRVTGNTEAFF	TGTGCCATCAGAGTGACGGGGAACACTGAAGCTTTCTTT
TRBV5-4	TRBJ1-1	TRBD1	NA	CASSPRDRVTEAFF	TGTGCCAGCAGCCCCCGGGACAGGGTCACTGAAGCTTTCTTT
TRBV19	TRBJ2-1	NA	NA	CASSIDKSGSYNEQFF	TGTGCCAGTAGTATAGACAAGTCGGGCTCCTACAATGAGCAGTTCTTC
TRBV4-1	TRBJ2-1	TRBD2	NA	CASSTRTSGIVGYNEQFF	TGCGCCAGCAGCACGAGGACTAGCGGGATAGTGGGTTACAATGAGCAGTTCTTC
TRBV7-9	TRBJ1-1	NA	NA	CASSPLGDTEAFF	TGTGCCAGCAGCCCCTTAGGGGACACTGAAGCTTTCTTT
TRBV28	TRBJ2-2	TRBD1	NA	CASSPTDRADTGELFF	TGTGCCAGCAGCCCGACCGACAGGGCGGACACCGGGGAGCTGTTTTTT
TRBV7-8	TRBJ1-1	NA	NA	CASSTVGAPNTEAFF	TGTGCCAGCAGCACAGTTGGGGCTCCGAACACTGAAGCTTTCTTT
TRBV9	TRBJ2-3	TRBD2	NA	CASSLISGGTDTQYF	TGTGCCAGCAGCCTGATTAGCGGGGGCACAGATACGCAGTATTTT
TRBV4-3	TRBJ2-7	NA	few	CASSQGFPTGDEQYF	TGCGCCAGCAGCCAAGGGTTCCCGACAGGAGACGAGCAGTACTTC
TRBV7-9	TRBJ1-1	NA	once	CASSLMGGFKRTEAFF	TGTGCCAGCAGCTTAATGGGAGGGTTTAAGAGAACTGAAGCTTTCTTT
TRBV18	TRBJ2-1	NA	NA	CASSPQGSSYNEQFF	TGTGCCAGCTCACCACAGGGGTCCTCCTACAATGAGCAGTTCTTC
TRBV5-1	TRBJ1-4	TRBD1	NA	CASAPLGRGHEKLFF	TGCGCCAGCGCTCCCTTGGGCAGGGGGCATGAAAAACTGTTTTTT
TRBV19	TRBJ1-1	TRBD1	NA	CASSATGTAEAFF	TGTGCCAGTAGTGCGACAGGGACCGCTGAAGCTTTCTTT